The sample holds one count of the clone carrying this TCR beta chain. Its specificity is unknown. Researchers ran the PCR with 60 Vbeta and 13 Jbeta primers. The protocol was immunoSEQ multiplex PCR, while the TCRdb copy is restricted to in-frame clones and leaves out a portion. Of over 250,000 clones in the sample, about 66% were seen once. This sample is part of a study of cytomegalovirus exposure and HLA in healthy donors. About the research overall: Earlier findings included about 120 million unique TCR beta sequences obtained from 170 million or so T cells. Within an early data release were tens of millions of unique TCRs drawn from HLA-typed donors.

Points from the study as a whole: Analysis was performed later, and it showed HLA-associated TCR beta chains to be more clonally expanded than equally common others. The study dropped some indistinguishable V segments, TRBV6-2 and TRBV6-3 among them.

After removal of 7 bases from V and 6 bases from J, the junction contained 10 bases not matched to a gene. Germline V CDR1 and CDR2: SNHLY, FYNNEI. The CDR3 sequence is 15 residues long. The genes are TRBV2 and TRBJ2-1; 9 bases map to TRBD1. The origin of this receptor is a female donor in good health and CMV-seronegative. Sequencing used PBMCs. CDR3 in amino acids: CASKIGQGLGNEQFF. Written as DNA, the CDR3 is TGTGCCAGCAAGATAGGACAGGGGTTAGGCAATGAGCAGTTCTTC.